These 3 T cell receptor beta chains share one sample of origin, sequenced in a study of immune reconstitution after stem cell transplant in scleroderma. Via MiXCR, TCRdb re-called the RT-PCR reads, giving one row per CDR3 protein. The data hold 3,000 to 4,500 distinct CDR3 sequences, with approximately 6.3% observed a single time. Sampling was done before or after autologous hematopoietic stem cell transplantation (not recorded which). Receptors originate from a female donor with systemic sclerosis.

By share, this clonotype ranks as medium-sized. The chain carries TRBV3-1 and TRBJ2-5; 13 positions match TRBD2. The junction had 0 bases not matched to a gene; V was cut back by 3 bases and J by 2 bases. The V gene's germline CDR1 is LGHDT and CDR2 YNNKEL (reference sequence). This CDR3 contains 15 residues. The CDR3 spells CASSQGLAGQETQYF. Written as DNA, the CDR3 is TGTGCCAGCAGCCAGGGACTAGCGGGGCAAGAGACCCAGTACTTC.

By frequency in the sample, this clonotype is medium-sized. The chain employs TRBV20-1 and TRBJ2-7, with 11 bases lining up with TRBD2. The V gene end was trimmed by 6 bases and the J gene end by 0 bases; junction bases not matched to a gene: 4. Germline CDR1 DFQATT, CDR2 SNEGSKA (reference sequence). The CDR3 spans 14 residues. CDR3 sequence: CSAPTSGVSYEQYF. The DNA for the CDR3 is TGCAGTGCGCCGACTAGCGGGGTCTCCTACGAGCAGTACTTC.

This clonotype rates as medium-sized. The chain links TRBV29-1 to TRBJ2-7; 7 nucleotides agree with TRBD2. CDR1 is SQVTM and CDR2 is ANQGSEA in the germline V gene. With V trimmed by 4 bases and J by 0 bases, 15 bases remained unmatched. CDR3 length equals 17 residues. In nucleotides, the CDR3 is TGCAGCGTTGTAAGGGAGGGAGAAGCGGAGAGCTCCTACGAGCAGTACTTC. This sequence encodes CSVVREGEAESSYEQYF.